This note documents a single T cell receptor beta chain sequence. The sample is drawn from a study of shared clonotypes between healthy human individuals. The method was immunoSEQ multiplex PCR; TCRdb's version includes in-frame clones alone and lacks a portion of them. This sample has approximately 2,300,000 clones, with around 92% found just once. CDR3 size: 14 residues. CDR1 is SGHNT, CDR2 YYREEE, per germline (reference sequence). V lost 2 bases and J lost 3; bases outside the gene matches: 4. V and J are TRBV5-4 and TRBJ1-1, with 7 bases identical to TRBD1. Sequencing was carried out using naive CD4+ T cells from PBMCs. The subset was: CD45RA+ positively selected. The receptor's source is a man aged 18 to 35 in good health. Some clones in this sample may be carry-over from other donors' samples. CDR3 sequence: CASSFTGADTEAFF. CDR3 DNA: TGTGCCAGCAGCTTTACAGGGGCCGACACTGAAGCTTTCTTT.